This TCR beta chain came from a study of cytomegalovirus exposure and HLA in healthy donors. With 60 Vbeta and 13 Jbeta primers, the PCR was carried out. Only in-frame clones appear in the TCRdb table, and some are missing; sequencing was by immunoSEQ multiplex PCR. Here the sample spans under 200,000 clones, around three quarters being singletons. After removal of 2 bases from V and 8 bases from J, the junction contained 11 bases not matched to a gene. This CDR3 comprises 15 residues. Per germline, CDR1 LNHNV and CDR2 YYDKDF (reference sequence). Worth noting for this clone: Its matching antigen is unknown.

Study-wide findings and caveats: The productive fraction for most TCR beta V segments was about 90% or about 30% in an earlier analysis. Some public TCRs appeared in many individuals, while most sequences were rare.

The sequence came from a woman in her thirties in good health and CMV-seropositive. Source material: PBMCs. V is TRBV15 and J is TRBJ1-2, with 7 positions matching TRBD1. The CDR3 protein is CATSRPGDRAWGYTF. In DNA, the CDR3 is TGTGCCACCAGCAGACCCGGCGACAGGGCCTGGGGCTACACCTTC.